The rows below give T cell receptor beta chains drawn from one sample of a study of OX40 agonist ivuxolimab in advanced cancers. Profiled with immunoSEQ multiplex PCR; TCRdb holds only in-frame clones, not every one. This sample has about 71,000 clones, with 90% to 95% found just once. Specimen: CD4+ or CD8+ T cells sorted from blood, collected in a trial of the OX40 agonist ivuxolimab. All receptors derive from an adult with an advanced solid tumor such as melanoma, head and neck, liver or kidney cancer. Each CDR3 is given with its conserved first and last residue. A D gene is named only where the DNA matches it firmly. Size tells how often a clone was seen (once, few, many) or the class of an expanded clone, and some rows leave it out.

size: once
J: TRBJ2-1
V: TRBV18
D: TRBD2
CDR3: CASSPRSIAGGLFF
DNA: TGTGCCAGCTCACCGCGTTCAATAGCGGGAGGTCTGTTCTTC

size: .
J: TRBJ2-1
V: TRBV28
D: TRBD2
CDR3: CASSLSRGGFYNEQFF
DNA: TGTGCCAGCAGTTTATCTCGGGGGGGTTTTTACAATGAGCAGTTCTTC

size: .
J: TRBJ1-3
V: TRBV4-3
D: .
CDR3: CASSQISGLPGDTIYF
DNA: TGCGCCAGCAGCCAAATCTCGGGACTTCCAGGGGACACCATATATTTT

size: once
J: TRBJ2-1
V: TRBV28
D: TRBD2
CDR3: CASSPRLAGVFEQFF
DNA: TGTGCCAGCAGTCCCCGGTTAGCGGGGGTCTTTGAGCAGTTCTTC

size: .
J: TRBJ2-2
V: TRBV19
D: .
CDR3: CASSIIGTGELFF
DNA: TGTGCCAGTAGTATCATCGGGACCGGGGAGCTGTTTTTT

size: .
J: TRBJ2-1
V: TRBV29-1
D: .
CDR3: CSVEDQIRDEQFF
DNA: TGCAGCGTTGAAGATCAGATCAGGGATGAGCAGTTCTTC

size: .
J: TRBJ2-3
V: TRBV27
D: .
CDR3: CASSPAPRADTQYF
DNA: TGTGCCAGCAGCCCCGCACCCAGGGCAGATACGCAGTATTTT

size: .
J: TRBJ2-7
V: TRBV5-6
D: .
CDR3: CASSLSSYEQYF
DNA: TGTGCCAGCAGCTTAAGCTCCTACGAGCAGTACTTC

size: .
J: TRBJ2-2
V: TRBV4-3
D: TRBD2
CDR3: CASSQDLAGMNTGELFF
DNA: TGCGCCAGCAGCCAAGATCTAGCGGGAATGAACACCGGGGAGCTGTTTTTT

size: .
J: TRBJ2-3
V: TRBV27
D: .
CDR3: CASSLGGAFTDTQYF
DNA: TGTGCCAGCAGTTTAGGGGGAGCCTTCACAGATACGCAGTATTTT

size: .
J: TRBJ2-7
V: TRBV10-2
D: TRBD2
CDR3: CASRPGLAVTYEQYF
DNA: TGCGCCAGCAGACCAGGACTAGCGGTAACCTACGAGCAGTACTTC

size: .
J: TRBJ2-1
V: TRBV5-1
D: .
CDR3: CASSLVGVAYNEQFF
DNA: TGCGCCAGCAGCTTGGTCGGGGTTGCCTACAATGAGCAGTTCTTC

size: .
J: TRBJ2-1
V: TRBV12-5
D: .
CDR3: CASGPYGEQFF
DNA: TGTGCTAGTGGCCCTTATGGTGAGCAGTTCTTC

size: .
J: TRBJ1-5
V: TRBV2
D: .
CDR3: CASSLQFANQPQHF
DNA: TGTGCCAGCAGCCTACAATTCGCGAATCAGCCCCAGCATTTT

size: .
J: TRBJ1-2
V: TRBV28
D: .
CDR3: CASSLKGINYGYTF
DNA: TGTGCCAGCAGTTTAAAGGGGATTAACTATGGCTACACCTTC

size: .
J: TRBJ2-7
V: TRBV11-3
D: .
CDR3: CASSWARGGADEQYF
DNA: TGTGCCAGCAGCTGGGCCCGAGGGGGGGCCGACGAGCAGTACTTC

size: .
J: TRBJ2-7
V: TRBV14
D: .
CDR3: CASGWGFEQYF
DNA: TGTGCCAGCGGGTGGGGGTTCGAGCAGTACTTC

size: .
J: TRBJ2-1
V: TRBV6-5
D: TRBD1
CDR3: CASSRQGAYNEQFF
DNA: TGTGCCAGCAGCCGACAGGGGGCCTACAATGAGCAGTTCTTC

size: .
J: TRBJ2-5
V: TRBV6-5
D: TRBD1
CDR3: CASSYSDRERETQYF
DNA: TGTGCCAGCAGTTACTCGGACAGGGAACGGGAGACCCAGTACTTC

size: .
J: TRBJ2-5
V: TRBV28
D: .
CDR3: CASSRLFEQETQYF
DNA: TGTGCCAGCAGCCGCCTGTTCGAACAGGAGACCCAGTACTTC

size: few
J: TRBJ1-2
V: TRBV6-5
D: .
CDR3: CATSGIDGPFYGYTF
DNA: TGTGCCACCTCGGGTATTGATGGGCCCTTCTATGGCTACACCTTC

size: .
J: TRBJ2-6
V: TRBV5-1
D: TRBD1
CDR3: CASSSTGWANVLTF
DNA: TGCGCCAGCAGCTCGACAGGGTGGGCCAACGTCCTGACTTTC

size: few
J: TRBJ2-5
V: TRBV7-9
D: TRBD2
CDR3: CASSPLAGSTQYF
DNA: TGTGCCAGCAGCCCATTAGCGGGAAGTACCCAGTACTTC

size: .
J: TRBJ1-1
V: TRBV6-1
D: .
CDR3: CASSGQVAEAFF
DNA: TGTGCCAGCAGTGGACAGGTCGCTGAAGCTTTCTTT

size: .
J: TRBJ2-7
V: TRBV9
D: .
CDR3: CASSVEASSYEQYF
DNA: TGTGCCAGCAGCGTAGAAGCTAGCAGCTACGAGCAGTACTTC

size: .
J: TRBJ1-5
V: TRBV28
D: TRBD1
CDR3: CASSGGPNQPQHF
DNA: TGTGCCAGCTCAGGGGGGCCTAATCAGCCCCAGCATTTT

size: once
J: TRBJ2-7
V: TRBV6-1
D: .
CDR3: CASSEAGGLYEQYF
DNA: TGTGCCAGCAGTGAAGCGGGTGGCCTCTACGAGCAGTACTTC

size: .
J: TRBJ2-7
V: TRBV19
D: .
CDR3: CASSIGGSYEQYF
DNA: TGTGCCAGTAGTATAGGCGGTTCCTACGAGCAGTACTTC

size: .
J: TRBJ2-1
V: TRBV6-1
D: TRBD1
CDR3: CASSELGGTETYNEQFF
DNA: TGTGCCAGCAGTGAATTAGGTGGGACAGAGACCTACAATGAGCAGTTCTTC

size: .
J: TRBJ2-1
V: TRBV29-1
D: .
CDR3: CSVEEPFGSYNEQFF
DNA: TGCAGCGTTGAAGAGCCTTTCGGCTCCTACAATGAGCAGTTCTTC

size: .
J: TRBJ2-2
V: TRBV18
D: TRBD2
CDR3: CASSPRSGRASGELFF
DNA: TGTGCCAGCTCACCACGAAGCGGGAGGGCCTCCGGGGAGCTGTTTTTT

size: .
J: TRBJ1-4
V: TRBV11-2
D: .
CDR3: CASNLEGNEKLFF
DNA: TGTGCCAGCAACCTAGAGGGGAATGAAAAACTGTTTTTT

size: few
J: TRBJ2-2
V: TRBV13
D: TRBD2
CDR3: CASSQHLAGEVTGELFF
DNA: TGTGCCAGCAGCCAGCACCTAGCGGGAGAGGTCACCGGGGAGCTGTTTTTT

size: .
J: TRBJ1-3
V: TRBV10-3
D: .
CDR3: CAISDEGEYTIYF
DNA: TGTGCCATCAGTGATGAGGGAGAGTACACCATATATTTT

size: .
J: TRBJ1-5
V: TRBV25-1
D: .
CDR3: CASSDSTGNQPQHF
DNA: TGTGCCAGCAGTGATTCGACAGGCAATCAGCCCCAGCATTTT

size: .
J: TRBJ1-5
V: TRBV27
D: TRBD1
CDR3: CASSSTGAGNQPQHF
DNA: TGTGCCAGCAGCTCGACAGGGGCGGGCAATCAGCCCCAGCATTTT

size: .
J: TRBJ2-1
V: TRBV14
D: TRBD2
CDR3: CASSHRERGAPYNEQFF
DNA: TGTGCCAGCAGCCACCGGGAGCGGGGGGCCCCCTACAATGAGCAGTTCTTC

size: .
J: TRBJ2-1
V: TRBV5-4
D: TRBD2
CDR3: CASSSGLAGGHEQFF
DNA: TGTGCCAGCAGCTCCGGACTAGCGGGAGGCCATGAGCAGTTCTTC

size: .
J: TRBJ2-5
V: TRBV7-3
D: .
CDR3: CASSSGPAFGETQYF
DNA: TGTGCCAGCAGCTCCGGGCCCGCGTTCGGAGAGACCCAGTACTTC

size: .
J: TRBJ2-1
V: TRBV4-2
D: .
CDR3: CASSQVTGVTYNEQFF
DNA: TGTGCCAGCAGCCAAGTTACGGGAGTAACCTACAATGAGCAGTTCTTC

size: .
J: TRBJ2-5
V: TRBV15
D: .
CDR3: CATSSSTGGRSQETQYF
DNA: TGTGCCACCAGCAGTTCGACCGGGGGGCGCTCCCAAGAGACCCAGTACTTC

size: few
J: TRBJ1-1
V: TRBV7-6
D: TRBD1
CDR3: CASSLGTGYTEAFF
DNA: TGTGCCAGCAGCTTAGGGACAGGTTACACTGAAGCTTTCTTT

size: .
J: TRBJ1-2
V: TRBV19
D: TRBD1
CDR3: CASGFPGQGNYGYTF
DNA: TGTGCCAGTGGGTTCCCGGGACAGGGGAACTATGGCTACACCTTC